In this sample, the clone carrying this T cell receptor (beta chain) turned up once. The antigen is not known. TCRdb's table, derived via immunoSEQ multiplex PCR, lists solely in-frame clones and lacks some. Found here are 150,000 to 200,000 clones, more than 85% of them singletons; the top ten hold under 2.5%. This record belongs to a study of T cell responses to AZD1222 COVID-19 vaccine. Study-wide results and limits: After the peak T cell response, and only then, were repertoires sampled.

The sample in question was peripheral blood, obtained on day 0 of AZD1222 vaccination. The TCR originated in an adult in good health.

The CDR3 DNA reads as TGTGCCAGTAGTCCCCCCCAGGGGTCCACTAATGAAAAACTGTTTTTT. Residues: CASSPPQGSTNEKLFF. V and J are TRBV19 and TRBJ1-4; D might be TRBD1 (6 bases). This CDR3 has 16 residues. The V gene lost 5 bases and the J gene lost 2 bases, with 15 bases spanning the gap. Germline CDR1 is LNHDA and CDR2 is SQIVND (reference sequence).